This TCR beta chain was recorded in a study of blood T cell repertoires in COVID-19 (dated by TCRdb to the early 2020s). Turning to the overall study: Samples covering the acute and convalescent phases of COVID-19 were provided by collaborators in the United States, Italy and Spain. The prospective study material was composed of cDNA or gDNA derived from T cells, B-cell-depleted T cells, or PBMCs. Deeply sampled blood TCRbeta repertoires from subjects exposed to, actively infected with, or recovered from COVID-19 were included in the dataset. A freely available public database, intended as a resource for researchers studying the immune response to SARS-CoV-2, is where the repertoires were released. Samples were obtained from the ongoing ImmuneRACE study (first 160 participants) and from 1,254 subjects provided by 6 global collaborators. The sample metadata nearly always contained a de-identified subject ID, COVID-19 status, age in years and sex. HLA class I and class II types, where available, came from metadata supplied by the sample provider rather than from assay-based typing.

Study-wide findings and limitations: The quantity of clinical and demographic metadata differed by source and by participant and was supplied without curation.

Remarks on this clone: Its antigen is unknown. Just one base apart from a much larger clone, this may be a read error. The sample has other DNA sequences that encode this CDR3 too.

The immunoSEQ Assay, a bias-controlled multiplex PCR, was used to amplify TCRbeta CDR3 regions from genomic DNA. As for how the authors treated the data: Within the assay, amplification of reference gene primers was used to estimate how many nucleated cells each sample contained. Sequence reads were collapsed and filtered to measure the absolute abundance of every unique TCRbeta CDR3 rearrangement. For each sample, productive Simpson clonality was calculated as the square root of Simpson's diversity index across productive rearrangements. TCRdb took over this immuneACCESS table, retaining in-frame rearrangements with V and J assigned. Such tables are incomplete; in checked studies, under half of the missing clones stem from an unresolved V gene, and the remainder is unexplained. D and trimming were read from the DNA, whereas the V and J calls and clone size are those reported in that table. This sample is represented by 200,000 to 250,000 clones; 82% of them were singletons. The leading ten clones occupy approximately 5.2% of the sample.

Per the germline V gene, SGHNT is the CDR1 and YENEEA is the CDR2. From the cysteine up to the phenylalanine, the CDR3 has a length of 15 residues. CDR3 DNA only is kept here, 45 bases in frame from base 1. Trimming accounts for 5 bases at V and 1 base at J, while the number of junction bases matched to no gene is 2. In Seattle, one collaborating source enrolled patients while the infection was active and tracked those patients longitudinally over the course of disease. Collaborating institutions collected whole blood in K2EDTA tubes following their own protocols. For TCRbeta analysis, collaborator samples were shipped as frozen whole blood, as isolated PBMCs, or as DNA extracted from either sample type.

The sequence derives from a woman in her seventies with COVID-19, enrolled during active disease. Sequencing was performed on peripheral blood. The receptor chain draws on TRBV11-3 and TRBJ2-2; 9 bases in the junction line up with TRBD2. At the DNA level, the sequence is TGTGCCAGCAGCCTAGCGGGGAAGAACACCGGGGAGCTGTTTTTT. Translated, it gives CASSLAGKNTGELFF. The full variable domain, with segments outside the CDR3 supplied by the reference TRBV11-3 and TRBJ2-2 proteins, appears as EAGVVQSPRYKIIEKKQPVAFWCNPISGHNTLYWYLQNLGQGPELLIRYENEEAVDDSQLPKDRFSAERLKGVDSTLKIQPAELGDSAVYLCASSLAGKNTGELFFGEGSRLTVL.